A single sample gave rise to the 11 T cell receptor beta chains below, sequenced in a study of control samples from healthy donors and cancer patients. The protocol was immunoSEQ multiplex PCR, while the TCRdb copy is restricted to in-frame clones and leaves out a portion. Among under 50,000 clones listed, about 89% were seen once. Material: PBMCs. The receptors originated from a woman in her sixties or seventies with lung cancer.

CDR3 protein: CASSEGGRILDTQYF. The CDR3 DNA follows: TGTGCCAGCAGTGAAGGTGGGCGGATTTTAGATACGCAGTATTTT. The chain carries TRBV6-1 and TRBJ2-3; no firm D call. The CDR3 runs 15 residues. The germline V and J ends were trimmed by 1 base and 5 bases, with 13 bases remaining between them. Germline V lookup: CDR1 MNHNS, CDR2 SASEGT.

The chain is built from TRBV14 and TRBJ2-2, with a possible D match to TRBD2 (6 bases). Germline V gene sequence: CDR1 SGHDN, CDR2 FVKESK. V was pared by 4 bases and J by 2 bases, with 17 bases between. The CDR3 has 17 residues. The CDR3 DNA follows: TGTGCCAGCAGCCGGACTCCCCGGACTATAAACACCGGGGAGCTGTTTTTT. Its translation is CASSRTPRTINTGELFF.

This clone was seen once. The rearrangement uses TRBV5-5 and TRBJ2-2; TRBD2 matches at 7 bases. This CDR3 contains 15 residues. V was clipped by 0 bases and J by 6 bases; unmatched bases: 5. Per the germline V gene, CDR1 is SGHKS and CDR2 is YYEKEE (reference sequence). In DNA form, the CDR3 reads TGTGCCAGCAGCTTGGCCCCTAGCGGCGCCGGGGAGCTGTTTTTT. Protein product: CASSLAPSGAGELFF.

The gene calls are TRBV6-5 and TRBJ1-2; TRBD1 matches 8 bases. Germline assignment: CDR1 MNHEY and CDR2 SVGAGI. After removal of 7 bases from V and 7 bases from J, the junction contained 8 bases not matched to a gene. This CDR3 comprises 13 residues. This CDR3 reads CASTQDRAGGYTF. For the CDR3, the DNA is TGTGCCAGCACTCAGGACAGGGCCGGTGGCTACACCTTC.

The CDR3, as DNA: TGCGCCAGCAGCCCTGAACCGGACACGGGCACTGAAGCTTTCTTT. It encodes CASSPEPDTGTEAFF. The V and J genes are TRBV5-1 and TRBJ1-1, with a weak D call TRBD1 (5 bases). The CDR3 extends over 15 amino acids. The germline CDR1 and CDR2 sequences are SGHRS and YFSETQ. V lost 4 bases, J lost 4 bases, and 17 bases lay in between.

J is TRBJ2-7 and V is TRBV6-1; perhaps TRBD1 as D (6 bases). This CDR3 region has 13 residues. V shed 2 bases and J shed 4 bases, with 9 bases lying between them. Germline V CDR1 and CDR2: MNHNS, SASEGT. The CDR3 region has the DNA TGTGCCAGCAGTGAAAATACAGGGTACGAGCAGTACTTC. Amino acids: CASSENTGYEQYF.

The table lists this clone with a few counts. This chain links TRBV7-3 with TRBJ1-6, with D perhaps matching TRBD1 (5 bases). V was clipped by 2 bases and J by 7 bases, with 15 bases between them. Germline V gene sequence: CDR1 SGHTA, CDR2 FQGTGA. The CDR3 has 16 amino acids. The CDR3 DNA follows: TGTGCCAGCAGCTTAGTTCGGGGCGCTAGGAATTCACCCCTCCACTTT. This translates into CASSLVRGARNSPLHF. Looking up the rest from reference TRBV7-3 and TRBJ1-6 gives the full variable domain: GAGVSQTPSNKVTEKGKYVELRCDPISGHTALYWYRQSLGQGPEFLIYFQGTGAADDSGLPNDRFFAVRPEGSVSTLKIQRTERGDSAVYLCASSLVRGARNSPLHFGNGTRLTVT.

The table lists this clone with a count of one. This chain connects TRBV13 to TRBJ2-7, with TRBD2 identical over 11 bases. CDR3 length: 15 amino acids. The V gene's germline CDR1 is PRHDT and CDR2 FYEKMQ (reference sequence). Unmatched junction bases numbered 12, after V lost 5 bases and J lost 9 bases. This CDR3 reads CASSHQTSGDSRQYF. The CDR3 DNA follows: TGTGCCAGCAGCCACCAGACTAGCGGGGACTCTCGGCAGTACTTC.

The V call is TRBV5-5, the J call TRBJ1-1; 7 nucleotides agree with TRBD1. J lost 6 bases, V lost 4 bases, and 15 bases had no gene match. Germline-derived CDR1 and CDR2 are SGHKS and YYEKEE (reference sequence). The CDR3 is 16 residues long. CDR3 DNA: TGTGCCAGCAGCAGAATTTGGACAGGCGCTTCTCCTGAAGCTTTCTTT. The encoded protein is CASSRIWTGASPEAFF.

This chain links TRBV5-1 with TRBJ2-3; possible D gene TRBD2, 5 bases. With 2 bases removed from V and 2 bases from J, the gap between germline ends came to 15 bases. CDR3 size: 16 residues. Germline V gene sequence: CDR1 SGHRS, CDR2 YFSETQ. Here the CDR3 reads CASSFADSLPTDTQYF. The CDR3 DNA reads TGCGCCAGCAGCTTTGCGGACTCACTCCCCACAGATACGCAGTATTTT.

The chain joins TRBV12-3 or TRBV12-4 to TRBJ1-2; possibly TRBD1 for D (5 bases). V shed 4 bases and J shed 6 bases, with 12 bases lying between them. This CDR3 is built from 13 residues. The CDR3 is CASSSPRVHGYTF. Written as DNA, the CDR3 is TGTGCCAGCAGTTCTCCCAGGGTCCATGGCTACACCTTC.